This T cell receptor (beta chain) was recovered during a study of response to subunit inactivated influenza vaccine. In this sample, this clonotype turned up once. TCRdb itself ran the RT-PCR reads through MiXCR, one entry per CDR3 protein. This sample carries about 650,000 distinct CDR3 sequences, 11% to 15% of them seen once, and the ten largest clones take roughly 7.2%. CDR3 length equals 16 residues. The V end lost 1 base, the J end lost 5 bases, and 18 bases lay between the germline ends. Germline V CDR1 and CDR2: SGHTA, FQGNSA. The gene calls are TRBV7-2 and TRBJ2-7, with D perhaps TRBD2 (5 bases). The sequencing here drew on PBMCs from blood, taken 14 days before vaccination. The clonotype comes from a man between 50 and 59 years old who received an inactivated influenza vaccine. The CDR3 here is CASSLDGDRSPDEQYF. CDR3 nucleotides: TGTGCCAGCAGCTTAGACGGGGATCGGTCCCCCGACGAGCAGTACTTC. Drawing the rest from reference TRBV7-2 and TRBJ2-7, the complete variable domain is GAGVSQSPSNKVTEKGKDVELRCDPISGHTALYWYRQSLGQGLEFLIYFQGNSAPDKSGLPSDRFSAERTGGSVSTLTIQRTQQEDSAVYLCASSLDGDRSPDEQYFGPGTRLTVT.